This T cell receptor beta chain was captured in a study of blood T cell repertoires in COVID-19. In the study overall: The United States, Italy and Spain provided the acute and convalescent COVID-19 samples. Sources were T cells, B-cell-depleted T cells, or PBMCs; the material itself was cDNA or gDNA.

The CDR3 loop spans 14 amino acids. Germline lookup yields CDR1 LNHDA and CDR2 SQIVND (reference sequence). Germline trimming cut 7 bases from V and 10 bases from J; bases unmatched to any gene: 12. In the original processing: From reference gene primer amplification, estimates of nucleated cell counts were derived. Using immunoSEQ multiplex PCR, the repertoire was profiled, and TCRdb retains in-frame clones only, with some absent. That table gives V, J and clone size, and the DNA gave D and trimming. The sample carries about 240,000 clones, around 90% recorded once. The sample consisted of peripheral blood. This TCR came from a man aged 55-75 years who had recovered from COVID-19. The chain carries TRBV19 and TRBJ1-2, with 10 bases fitting TRBD1. In nucleotides, the CDR3 is TGTGCCAGTACTCCGGGACAGGGGAATTCCGACTACACCTTC. It codes for CASTPGQGNSDYTF.